This TCR beta chain was retrieved from a study of sequential checkpoint blockade in melanoma. Study at large: First-line arms were nivolumab then ipilimumab, or the reverse, randomized 1:1. After both sequences, patients received maintenance nivolumab.

Assay used: immunoSEQ multiplex PCR; TCRdb lists only in-frame clones, some missing. The table lists tens of thousands of clones, approximately 88% of them singletons. Indicated treatment: randomized to nivolumab then ipilimumab (arm A) or the reverse (arm B). Germline loops: CDR1 SGDLS, CDR2 YYNGEE. V was pared by 3 bases and J by 0 bases, with 17 bases between. The CDR3 is made up of 17 amino acids. The origin of this receptor is a human donor with melanoma. Sequenced here: CD8+ T cells sorted from blood (inferred from file names), sampled from a patient given nivolumab and ipilimumab in sequence. This sequence joins TRBV9 and TRBJ2-3; possibly TRBD2 for D (6 bases). The CDR3 protein is CASSGLSLGTSTDTQYF. The CDR3 region has the DNA TGTGCCAGCAGCGGACTGAGTTTAGGGACTAGCACAGATACGCAGTATTTT.